The rows below give T cell receptor beta chains drawn from one sample of a study of blood T cell repertoires in COVID-19. TCRdb keeps only in-frame clones here, not all; method: immunoSEQ multiplex PCR. The table includes around 100,000 clones, about 86% detected once. Material for sequencing was peripheral blood. All receptors derive from a human donor in a cohort sampled during active COVID-19. Each CDR3 is given without its conserved first and last residue. Expanded clones are given a class, and other clones once, few, many or no size at all.

TRBV25-1 | - | ASTPQGREGTGELF
TRBV4-2 | - | ASSPRGLAGVGSYEQY
TRBV15 | - | ATSRSSSTDTQY
TRBV18 | once | ASSPRIIAGGHEQF
TRBV3-1/TRBV3-2 | - | ASSRQQGLGAEAF
TRBV6-1 | - | ASSDGQRGQF
TRBV10-2 | - | ASRGRGDAAEQF
TRBV18 | - | ASSPPLAANEKLF
TRBV29-1 | - | SAKPRRDSYEQY
TRBV12-3/TRBV12-4 | - | ASRKRDREAF
TRBV11-2 | - | ASSLTVEQF
TRBV10-1 | - | ASSRQGNTEAF
TRBV6-6 | - | ATFMGGGGQPQH
TRBV15 | once | ATSVNSGGSYEQY
TRBV7-8 | - | ASSLRWAYYGYT
TRBV6-6 | - | ASSLRGQGASVNEKLF
TRBV19 | - | ASRQGGGSYEQY
TRBV2 | - | ASTRDRGTQY
TRBV6-2/TRBV6-3 | once | ASSDRTSGMSDTQY
TRBV27 | - | ASSLEQGGETQY
TRBV12-3/TRBV12-4 | - | ASRSGGLEPQH
TRBV6-5 | - | ASNPERASPYEQY
TRBV6-1 | - | ASSARQILMNTEAF
TRBV30 | - | FGQGNTEAF
TRBV10-1 | once | ASRPGPTGTACRGQY
TRBV11-2 | - | ASRRLGIRGANTGELF
TRBV5-6 | few | ASSLQAYEQY
TRBV11-2 | few | ASSPTDRGEGYNSPLH
TRBV4-3 | - | ASSQDRRETQY
TRBV7-3 | - | ASSLAGAGNTIY
TRBV5-1 | - | ASSFTPGGVETQY
TRBV30 | - | AWSVDRLANEKLF
TRBV11-2 | - | ASSGTGRAPYNEQF
TRBV6-1 | - | ASSERQRERYEQF
TRBV6-5 | - | ASKPQDGRNTEAF
TRBV18 | few | ASSTGQGRGDEQF
TRBV24-1 | - | ATSDPLESSYNEQF
TRBV3-1/TRBV3-2 | - | ASRLTPVGEQY
TRBV6-1 | - | ASSDLDISYEQY
TRBV18 | once | ASSQGQAISYEQY
TRBV27 | - | ASKATGVLGYT
TRBV4-1 | - | ASGSGTGGETQY